The clone carrying this T cell receptor beta chain was recorded many times. The V end lost 7 bases, the J end lost 4 bases, and 15 bases lay between the germline ends. CDR1 and CDR2 (germline): MGHDK, SYGVNS. There are 14 residues in the CDR3. These data belong to a study of T-cell reconstitution after alpha-beta-depleted transplantation in children. Library preparation (for TCRbeta) was performed with unique molecular identifiers. TCRdb fed the PCR reads into MiXCR, producing one record per CDR3 protein. The sample has a few hundred thousand distinct CDR3 sequences, 20% seen once. The J gene is TRBJ2-3, the V gene TRBV25-1, with D possibly being TRBD1 or TRBD2 (5 bases each). This sequence was found in a human donor who donated a stem cell graft to a child with acute myeloid leukemia. Source: PBMCs from the stem cell graft donor, taken from the stem cell graft. DNA for the CDR3: TGTGCCAGCAACCCCCGGGACCCACCAGATACGCAGTATTTT. Its translation: CASNPRDPPDTQYF.